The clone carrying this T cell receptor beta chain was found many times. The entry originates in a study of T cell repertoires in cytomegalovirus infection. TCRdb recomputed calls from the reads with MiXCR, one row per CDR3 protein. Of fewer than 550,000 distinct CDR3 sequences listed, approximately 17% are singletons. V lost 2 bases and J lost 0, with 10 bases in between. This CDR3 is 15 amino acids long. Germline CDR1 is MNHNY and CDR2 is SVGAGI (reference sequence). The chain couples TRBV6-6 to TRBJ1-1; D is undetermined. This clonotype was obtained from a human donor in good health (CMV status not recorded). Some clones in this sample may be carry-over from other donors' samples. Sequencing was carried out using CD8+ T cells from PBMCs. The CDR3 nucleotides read TGTGCCAGCAGTTACCGGGGAGGCGTGAACACTGAAGCTTTCTTT. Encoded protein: CASSYRGGVNTEAFF.